The rows below give T cell receptor beta chains drawn from one sample of a study of T cell repertoires in cytomegalovirus infection. TCRdb re-called the reads with MiXCR, one entry per CDR3 protein. The table records 85,000 to 130,000 distinct CDR3 sequences, less than 25% of them present only once. Input material: CD8+ T cells from PBMCs. The origin of the receptors is a human donor in good health (CMV status not recorded). Some clones in this sample may be carry-over from other donors' samples. The CDR3 runs from the conserved cysteine through the conserved F or W. A D gene is named only where the DNA matches it firmly. Clone size is not always given. Where it is, it says once, few, many or a class for expanded clones.

J: TRBJ2-3; D: TRBD2; length: 20; V: TRBV2; size: .; CDR3: CASSEFLLAGGSGATDTQYF; DNA: TGTGCCAGCAGTGAATTCTTACTAGCGGGAGGTTCCGGGGCCACAGATACGCAGTATTTT
J: TRBJ1-4; D: TRBD1; length: 15; V: TRBV28; size: few; CDR3: CASSPPQGGNEKLFF; DNA: TGTGCCAGCAGTCCCCCCCAGGGGGGAAATGAAAAACTGTTTTTT
J: TRBJ2-7; D: TRBD2; length: 15; V: TRBV9; size: .; CDR3: CASSVTSGYSYEQYF; DNA: TGTGCCAGCAGCGTTACTAGCGGGTACTCCTACGAGCAGTACTTC
J: TRBJ2-1; D: TRBD2; length: 13; V: TRBV29-1; size: .; CDR3: CSSGLAGGSEQFF; DNA: TGCAGCTCGGGACTAGCGGGGGGCAGTGAGCAGTTCTTC
J: TRBJ1-1; D: .; length: 15; V: TRBV12-3/TRBV12-4; size: few; CDR3: CASMVRRVENTEAFF; DNA: TGTGCCAGCATGGTCAGGAGAGTGGAGAACACTGAAGCTTTCTTT
J: TRBJ2-1; D: TRBD1; length: 15; V: TRBV7-9; size: .; CDR3: CASSFGQGSYNEQFF; DNA: TGTGCCAGCAGCTTCGGACAGGGCTCCTACAATGAGCAGTTCTTC
J: TRBJ2-1; D: .; length: 17; V: TRBV15; size: .; CDR3: CATSREEPASSYNEQFF; DNA: TGTGCCACCAGCAGAGAAGAGCCAGCGAGCTCCTACAATGAGCAGTTCTTC
J: TRBJ2-5; D: .; length: 14; V: TRBV4-3; size: .; CDR3: CASSQVADQETQYF; DNA: TGCGCCAGCAGCCAGGTGGCAGACCAAGAGACCCAGTACTTC
J: TRBJ2-7; D: .; length: 12; V: TRBV29-1; size: few; CDR3: CSLRGDEDEQYF; DNA: TGCAGTTTAAGGGGTGACGAAGACGAGCAGTACTTC
J: TRBJ2-4; D: .; length: 15; V: TRBV12-3/TRBV12-4; size: few; CDR3: CASKSAGANKNIQYF; DNA: TGTGCCAGCAAATCGGCAGGAGCAAACAAAAACATTCAGTACTTC
J: TRBJ1-5; D: .; length: 14; V: TRBV12-3/TRBV12-4; size: few; CDR3: CASSFAGLWQPQHF; DNA: TGTGCCAGCAGTTTCGCGGGGTTGTGGCAGCCCCAGCATTTT
J: TRBJ2-7; D: TRBD2; length: 16; V: TRBV20-1; size: .; CDR3: CSASQPGTSGDYEQYF; DNA: TGCAGTGCTAGCCAACCCGGGACTAGCGGGGACTACGAGCAGTACTTC
J: TRBJ2-7; D: .; length: 14; V: TRBV28; size: few; CDR3: CASSPGRATYEQYF; DNA: TGTGCCAGCAGTCCCGGCAGGGCTACCTACGAGCAGTACTTC
J: TRBJ2-3; D: TRBD2; length: 16; V: TRBV28; size: .; CDR3: CASTDAGGGSTDTQYF; DNA: TGTGCCAGCACCGACGCCGGGGGGGGCAGCACAGATACGCAGTATTTT
J: TRBJ2-7; D: .; length: 12; V: TRBV29-1; size: few; CDR3: CSVATDSYEQYF; DNA: TGCAGCGTCGCGACAGACTCCTACGAGCAGTACTTC
J: TRBJ2-1; D: TRBD1; length: 14; V: TRBV20-1; size: .; CDR3: CSAPRRDRGNEQFF; DNA: TGCAGTGCCCCGAGAAGGGACAGGGGTAATGAGCAGTTCTTC
J: TRBJ1-3; D: .; length: 16; V: TRBV7-2; size: .; CDR3: CASSLGTFVSGNTIYF; DNA: TGTGCCAGCAGCTTGGGCACATTTGTCTCTGGAAACACCATATATTTT
J: TRBJ2-7; D: .; length: 13; V: TRBV7-3; size: few; CDR3: CASSLDQGREQYF; DNA: TGTGCCAGCAGCTTAGACCAGGGTCGCGAGCAGTACTTC
J: TRBJ2-7; D: .; length: 14; V: TRBV20-1; size: once; CDR3: CSARDLASLGEQYF; DNA: TGCAGTGCTAGAGATTTAGCGTCGCTTGGCGAGCAGTACTTC
J: TRBJ1-2; D: .; length: 15; V: TRBV7-9; size: many; CDR3: CASSLAPAANYGYTF; DNA: TGTGCCAGCAGCCTAGCCCCGGCTGCTAACTATGGCTACACCTTC
J: TRBJ2-7; D: TRBD1; length: 16; V: TRBV20-1; size: .; CDR3: CSARDRGQGRTYEQYF; DNA: TGCAGTGCTAGAGATAGGGGACAGGGTAGAACCTACGAGCAGTACTTC
J: TRBJ2-5; D: TRBD2; length: 14; V: TRBV19; size: .; CDR3: CASKGLAGEETQYF; DNA: TGTGCCAGCAAGGGACTAGCGGGGGAAGAGACCCAGTACTTC
J: TRBJ2-1; D: .; length: 15; V: TRBV6-2/TRBV6-3; size: .; CDR3: CASKAPGAAYNEQFF; DNA: TGTGCCAGTAAGGCGCCGGGGGCTGCCTACAATGAGCAGTTCTTC
J: TRBJ2-1; D: .; length: 11; V: TRBV7-8; size: many; CDR3: CASSLVAEQFF; DNA: TGTGCCAGCAGCTTAGTCGCCGAGCAGTTCTTC
J: TRBJ2-7; D: .; length: 13; V: TRBV20-1; size: once; CDR3: CSARRGGSYEQYF; DNA: TGCAGTGCTAGACGGGGCGGCTCCTACGAGCAGTACTTC
J: TRBJ1-4; D: .; length: 15; V: TRBV11-2; size: .; CDR3: CASSHAGGSVEKLFF; DNA: TGTGCCAGCAGCCACGCTGGGGGGTCGGTTGAAAAACTGTTTTTT
J: TRBJ2-3; D: .; length: 13; V: TRBV27; size: .; CDR3: CASSLSQGGTQYF; DNA: TGTGCCAGCAGTTTATCACAGGGTGGTACGCAGTATTTT
J: TRBJ2-3; D: TRBD2; length: 15; V: TRBV10-2; size: .; CDR3: CASSEAAGGPDTQYF; DNA: TGCGCCAGCAGTGAGGCGGCGGGGGGGCCAGATACGCAGTATTTT
J: TRBJ1-2; D: TRBD1; length: 17; V: TRBV4-3; size: .; CDR3: CASSQDLNRGIIYGYTF; DNA: TGCGCCAGCAGCCAAGATCTAAACAGGGGAATTATCTATGGCTACACCTTC
J: TRBJ2-7; D: .; length: 16; V: TRBV24-1; size: few; CDR3: CATPLFGPVVIYEQYF; DNA: TGTGCCACCCCCCTGTTTGGGCCTGTTGTGATCTACGAGCAGTACTTC
J: TRBJ2-5; D: TRBD2; length: 15; V: TRBV28; size: .; CDR3: CASSRSSSGQETQYF; DNA: TGTGCCAGCTCCCGTTCTTCTAGCGGGCAAGAGACCCAGTACTTC
J: TRBJ2-2; D: TRBD2; length: 17; V: TRBV6-6; size: few; CDR3: CASSYPRAGGNTGELFF; DNA: TGTGCCAGCAGTTACCCCAGGGCGGGAGGGAACACCGGGGAGCTGTTTTTT
J: TRBJ1-1; D: .; length: 15; V: TRBV11-2; size: many; CDR3: CASSPHLGTNTEAFF; DNA: TGTGCCAGCAGCCCCCATTTGGGTACGAACACTGAAGCTTTCTTT
J: TRBJ2-3; D: .; length: 11; V: TRBV29-1; size: .; CDR3: CSVEGADTQYF; DNA: TGCAGCGTTGAGGGGGCAGATACGCAGTATTTT
J: TRBJ2-6; D: .; length: 15; V: TRBV11-2; size: few; CDR3: CASSLGFSGANVLTF; DNA: TGTGCCAGCAGCCTCGGGTTCTCTGGGGCCAACGTCCTGACTTTC
J: TRBJ1-3; D: .; length: 13; V: TRBV7-9; size: .; CDR3: CASSLAGGNTIYF; DNA: TGTGCCAGCAGCTTAGCTGGTGGAAACACCATATATTTT
J: TRBJ2-7; D: TRBD1; length: 12; V: TRBV30; size: .; CDR3: CAWSPTGGEQYF; DNA: TGTGCCTGGAGTCCGACAGGGGGGGAGCAGTACTTC
J: TRBJ2-7; D: TRBD1; length: 14; V: TRBV12-3/TRBV12-4; size: few; CDR3: CASSPRGPTYEQYF; DNA: TGTGCCAGCAGCCCCAGGGGGCCAACCTACGAGCAGTACTTC
J: TRBJ2-5; D: .; length: 14; V: TRBV7-3; size: few; CDR3: CASSSQGGRETQYF; DNA: TGTGCCAGCAGCTCCCAGGGGGGTCGAGAGACCCAGTACTTC
J: TRBJ2-5; D: .; length: 15; V: TRBV11-2; size: many; CDR3: CASSPPILGQETQYF; DNA: TGTGCCAGCAGCCCCCCCATTCTGGGCCAAGAGACCCAGTACTTC
J: TRBJ2-7; D: .; length: 11; V: TRBV2; size: many; CDR3: CASSVDYEQYF; DNA: TGTGCCAGCAGTGTTGACTACGAGCAGTACTTC
J: TRBJ1-1; D: .; length: 14; V: TRBV6-2/TRBV6-3; size: few; CDR3: CASSYGSMNTEAFF; DNA: TGTGCCAGCAGTTACGGCAGCATGAACACTGAAGCTTTCTTT
J: TRBJ1-5; D: .; length: 13; V: TRBV5-5; size: .; CDR3: CASSLASTQPQHF; DNA: TGTGCCAGCAGCTTGGCCTCAACGCAGCCCCAGCATTTT
J: TRBJ2-7; D: .; length: 12; V: TRBV7-2; size: many; CDR3: CASSLDAYEQYF; DNA: TGTGCCAGCAGCTTAGATGCTTACGAGCAGTACTTC
J: TRBJ1-2; D: TRBD1; length: 14; V: TRBV7-9; size: .; CDR3: CASSPADRGDGYTF; DNA: TGTGCCAGCAGCCCCGCGGACAGGGGAGATGGCTACACCTTC
J: TRBJ2-1; D: TRBD1; length: 14; V: TRBV6-1; size: .; CDR3: CASRYRDRGYEQFF; DNA: TGTGCCAGCAGGTACCGGGACAGGGGTTATGAGCAGTTCTTC
J: TRBJ2-7; D: .; length: 14; V: TRBV7-6; size: many; CDR3: CASSAEGLAYEQYF; DNA: TGTGCCAGCAGCGCTGAGGGGCTAGCCTACGAGCAGTACTTC